This entry lists 24 T cell receptor beta chains sequenced from one sample in a study of control samples from healthy donors and cancer patients. Sequenced by immunoSEQ multiplex PCR; TCRdb stores in-frame clones only, minus some. Of 95,000 to 100,000 clones detected, about 89% appear once; the ten largest clones hold 7.8%. Specimen: blood. These receptors came from a man aged 25 to 40 in good health.

The CDR3 DNA follows: TGTGCCAGCAGTTACCCTCCTTGGAATATGCAAGAGACCCAGTACTTC. Residues: CASSYPPWNMQETQYF. The rearrangement uses TRBV6-2 or TRBV6-3 and TRBJ2-5; D unclear. This CDR3 has 16 amino acids. Trimming pared 2 bases from V and 2 bases from J, leaving 15 bases between. CDR1 MNHEY and CDR2 SVGEGT come from the germline V gene.

This chain connects TRBV9 to TRBJ1-6; D is undetermined. The CDR3 is 16 residues long. CDR1 SGDLS and CDR2 YYNGEE come from the germline V gene. Trimming cost V 2 bases and J 10 bases, with 19 bases left between them. Here the CDR3 DNA reads TGTGCCAGCAGCGTTAGGACGGGGATTATGAAGTCACCCCTCCACTTT. Translation: CASSVRTGIMKSPLHF.

This rearrangement joins TRBV11-3 to TRBJ2-3; no clear D. Germline CDR1 reads SGHNT; CDR2 reads YENEEA. Between the trimmed V and J ends, which lost 5 bases and 2 bases, there was a span of 5 bases. The CDR3 is 12 residues long. CDR3 sequence reads: CASSLHTDTQYF. CDR3 nucleotides: TGTGCCAGCAGCCTCCACACAGATACGCAGTATTTT. The full variable domain, in which reference TRBV11-3 and TRBJ2-3 provide the parts outside the CDR3, is EAGVVQSPRYKIIEKKQPVAFWCNPISGHNTLYWYLQNLGQGPELLIRYENEEAVDDSQLPKDRFSAERLKGVDSTLKIQPAELGDSAVYLCASSLHTDTQYFGPGTRLTVL.

V usage is TRBV2 and J usage is TRBJ1-1; D ambiguous. CDR1 and CDR2 from the germline V gene are SNHLY and FYNNEI. CDR3 length: 12 amino acids. V gave up 8 bases and J gave up 1 base, with 8 bases separating them. The CDR3 loop reads CASWRKNTEAFF. In DNA form, the CDR3 reads TGTGCCAGCTGGAGGAAGAACACTGAAGCTTTCTTT.

J is TRBJ1-2 and V is TRBV27; no definite D call. V was clipped by 4 bases and J by 13 bases, with 22 bases between them. The CDR3 is made up of 14 amino acids. The germline V gene encodes CDR1 MNHEY and CDR2 SMNVEV (reference sequence). As DNA, the CDR3 is TGTGCCAGCAGTTACGGAGGTGGTGTCCCTCATGTCACCTTC. Translating it yields CASSYGGGVPHVTF.

V usage is TRBV24-1 and J usage is TRBJ1-5, with a possible D match to TRBD1 (5 bases). The length of the CDR3 is 14 residues. Germline lookup yields CDR1 KGHDR and CDR2 SFDVKD. Trimming left V 5 bases short and J 5 bases short, with 12 bases between. In nucleotides, the CDR3 is TGTGCCACCAGTGGATGGGGGGTACATCAGCCCCAGCATTTT. Translating gives CATSGWGVHQPQHF.

The gene calls are TRBV4-1 and TRBJ2-5, with 11 bases that match TRBD2. The J segment lost 4 bases and the V segment lost 1 base, leaving 2 bases of the junction unmatched. The CDR3 has 15 amino acids. Germline CDR1 is MGHRA and CDR2 is YSYEKL. CDR3 loop: CASSQVGLAGETQYF. The CDR3 DNA reads TGCGCCAGCAGCCAAGTCGGACTAGCGGGAGAGACCCAGTACTTC.

This chain links TRBV10-3 with TRBJ1-6; 7 nucleotides match TRBD1. CDR1 is ENHRY and CDR2 is SYGVKD in the germline V gene. V shed 10 bases and J 4 bases; nucleotides not matched to a gene: 1. This CDR3 is built from 12 residues. This chain's CDR3 is CATGQYNSPLHF. The CDR3 DNA reads as TGTGCCACGGGACAGTATAATTCACCCCTCCACTTT.

The chain is built from TRBV5-5 and TRBJ1-1; the D gene is possibly TRBD1 (5 bases). The CDR3 consists of 13 residues. V gave up 2 bases and J gave up 2 bases, with 7 bases separating them. In germline, CDR1 is SGHKS, CDR2 YYEKEE (reference sequence). CDR3 in amino acids: CASSLQANTEAFF. The CDR3 DNA follows: TGTGCCAGCAGCTTACAGGCTAACACTGAAGCTTTCTTT.

This clone was recorded at least ten times. This chain links TRBV6-4 with TRBJ2-1; perhaps TRBD2 as D (6 bases). Germline assignment: CDR1 MRHNA and CDR2 SNTAGT. With 0 bases removed from V and 0 bases from J, the gap between germline ends came to 6 bases. This CDR3 region has 15 residues. In nucleotides, the CDR3 is TGTGCCAGCAGTGACTCAGCGGGCTCCTACAATGAGCAGTTCTTC. This gives the protein CASSDSAGSYNEQFF.

This clone has more than one count but fewer than ten. The V and J genes are TRBV29-1 and TRBJ1-2, with TRBD1 identical over 8 bases. Germline V CDR1 and CDR2: SQVTM, ANQGSEA. The CDR3 is 13 residues long. Unmatched junction bases numbered 7, after V lost 3 bases and J lost 7 bases. CDR3 coding DNA: TGCAGCGTTGACCTGGCAGGGGGCTCTGGCTACACCTTC. This encodes CSVDLAGGSGYTF.

In DNA, the CDR3 is TGTGCCATCAGTGACCCTCAAGAGACCCAGTACTTC. This codes for CAISDPQETQYF. The chain is built from TRBV10-3 and TRBJ2-5; D unclear. V was trimmed by 3 bases and J by 2 bases, leaving 4 bases between them. Germline lookup yields CDR1 ENHRY and CDR2 SYGVKD. The CDR3 is 12 amino acids.

The chain employs TRBV4-1 and TRBJ2-5, with TRBD1 identical over 8 bases. With V trimmed by 1 base and J by 6 bases, 4 bases remained unmatched. Germline V gene lookup returns CDR1 MGHRA and CDR2 YSYEKL. This CDR3 spans 14 amino acids. The CDR3 loop reads CASSQGQGLQTQYF. The CDR3 region has the DNA TGCGCCAGCAGCCAAGGACAGGGGTTGCAGACCCAGTACTTC.

This chain links TRBV2 with TRBJ2-7, with D possibly being TRBD1 (5 bases). The CDR3 length is 14 residues. Per germline, CDR1 SNHLY and CDR2 FYNNEI. The V end was cut by 10 bases, the J end by 0 bases, with 16 bases between. This CDR3 is CAILTGSSSYEQYF. In DNA form, the CDR3 reads TGTGCCATCCTCACAGGTTCGAGCTCCTACGAGCAGTACTTC.

The chain employs TRBV24-1 and TRBJ1-2; D gene ambiguous. Trimming cost V 5 bases and J 0 bases, with 3 bases left between them. The germline V gene has CDR1 KGHDR and CDR2 SFDVKD. CDR3 length equals 12 residues. CDR3 DNA: TGTGCCACCAGTGTAGCTAACTATGGCTACACCTTC. This sequence encodes CATSVANYGYTF.

V usage is TRBV3-1 (or the pseudogene TRBV3-2) and J usage is TRBJ1-4; 8 bases are shared with TRBD1. V gave up 1 base and J gave up 7 bases; unmatched junction bases: 5. CDR1 and CDR2 from the germline V gene are LGHDT and YNNKEL (reference sequence). The CDR3 extends over 15 amino acids. CDR3 sequence (DNA): TGTGCCAGCAGCCAAGGGGGACAGGCACGTGAAAAACTGTTTTTT. It specifies CASSQGGQAREKLFF.

The chain recombines TRBV18 with TRBJ1-1; D might be TRBD1 (5 bases). Germline V CDR1 and CDR2: KGHSH, LQKENI. CDR3 size: 15 residues. Between the trimmed V and J ends, which lost 3 bases and 5 bases, there was a span of 16 bases. The DNA of the CDR3 is TGTGCCAGCTCACCGGAGCAGGGAAGAGGTACTGAAGCTTTCTTT. Its translation: CASSPEQGRGTEAFF. Based on the CDR3 plus reference TRBV18 and TRBJ1-1, the full variable domain is NAGVMQNPRHLVRRRGQEARLRCSPMKGHSHVYWYRQLPEEGLKFMVYLQKENIIDESGMPKERFSAEFPKEGPSILRIQQVVRGDSAAYFCASSPEQGRGTEAFFGQGTRLTVV.

The rearrangement uses TRBV18 and TRBJ1-4; tentatively, D is TRBD1 (5 bases). There are 14 residues in the CDR3. In germline, CDR1 is KGHSH, CDR2 LQKENI. Trimming removed 3 bases at V and 7 bases at J, with 12 bases between. The CDR3 sequence: CASSPRDGREKLFF. The CDR3 DNA reads TGTGCCAGCTCACCCCGGGACGGGCGTGAAAAACTGTTTTTT. Together with reference TRBV18 and TRBJ1-4, the CDR3 gives the full variable domain: NAGVMQNPRHLVRRRGQEARLRCSPMKGHSHVYWYRQLPEEGLKFMVYLQKENIIDESGMPKERFSAEFPKEGPSILRIQQVVRGDSAAYFCASSPRDGREKLFFGSGTQLSVL.

The CDR3 DNA reads TGTGCCAGCAGCTCGACGGGCCCTGGGGATGGCTACACCTTC. Its translation is CASSSTGPGDGYTF. The rearrangement uses TRBV13 and TRBJ1-2; D remains unclear. This CDR3 is built from 14 residues. Germline assignment: CDR1 PRHDT and CDR2 FYEKMQ (reference sequence). The V end lost 4 bases, the J end lost 6 bases, and 15 bases lay between the germline ends.

This chain's CDR3 is CASSPGSANNSPLHF. CDR3 DNA sequence: TGTGCCAGCTCACCAGGTTCGGCAAATAATTCACCCCTCCACTTT. This chain joins TRBV18 and TRBJ1-6; D is unclear. This CDR3 is 15 amino acids long. Deletions cut 2 bases from V and 5 bases from J, with 10 bases between. Per germline, CDR1 KGHSH and CDR2 LQKENI.

This clone was found a few times. CDR3 bases: TGTGCCAGCAGCCTCAAACAGAGCACAGATACGCAGTATTTT. Amino acids: CASSLKQSTDTQYF. The chain uses TRBV14 and TRBJ2-3; D gene uncertain. Trimming took off 4 bases at V and 0 bases at J, with 8 bases between the two ends. The CDR3 totals 14 residues. Germline V gene data show CDR1 as SGHDN and CDR2 as FVKESK.

The rearrangement joins TRBV5-1 to TRBJ2-7; D possibly corresponds to TRBD2 (6 bases). This CDR3 has 16 amino acids. Per the germline V gene, CDR1 is SGHRS and CDR2 is YFSETQ. V was pared by 4 bases and J by 6 bases, with 23 bases between. The CDR3 sequence is CASSPRGDIEISEQYF. CDR3 coding DNA: TGCGCCAGCAGCCCGCGGGGTGACATTGAGATCTCCGAGCAGTACTTC.

This clone has only a few counts. The chain employs TRBV3-1 (or the pseudogene TRBV3-2) and TRBJ1-2; TRBD1 agrees at 9 bases. The germline gives CDR1 LGHDT, CDR2 YNNKEL (reference sequence). J gave up 5 bases and V 5 bases, and 6 bases lay outside the gene matches. The CDR3 contains 14 residues. CDR3 sequence: CASSGGTGNYGYTF. The CDR3 nucleotides are TGTGCCAGCAGCGGGGGGACAGGGAATTATGGCTACACCTTC.

This sequence joins TRBV28 and TRBJ1-6; TRBD1 is a possible D gene (5 bases). The CDR3 length is 12 residues. CDR1 and CDR2 from the germline V gene are MDHEN and SYDVKM. The V end lost 3 bases, the J end lost 9 bases, and 6 bases lay between the germline ends. CDR3 in DNA: TGTGCCAGCAGTTTCGGGGCTTCACCCCTCCACTTT. Protein product: CASSFGASPLHF.